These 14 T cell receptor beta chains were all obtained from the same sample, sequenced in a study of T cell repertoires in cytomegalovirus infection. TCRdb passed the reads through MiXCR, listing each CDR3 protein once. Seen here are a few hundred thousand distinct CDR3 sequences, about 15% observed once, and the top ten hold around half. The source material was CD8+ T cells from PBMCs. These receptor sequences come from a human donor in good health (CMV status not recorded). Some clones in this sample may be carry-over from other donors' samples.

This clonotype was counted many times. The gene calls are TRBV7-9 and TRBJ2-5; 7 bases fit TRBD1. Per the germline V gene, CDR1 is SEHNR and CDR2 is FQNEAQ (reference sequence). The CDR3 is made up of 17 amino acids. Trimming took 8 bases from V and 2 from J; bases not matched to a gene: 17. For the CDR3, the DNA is TGTGCCAGCGCCAGCCCAAAACAGGGGACGGTGCAAGAGACCCAGTACTTC. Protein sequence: CASASPKQGTVQETQYF. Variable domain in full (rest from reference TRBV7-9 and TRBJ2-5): DTGVSQNPRHKITKRGQNVTFRCDPISEHNRLYWYRQTLGQGPEFLTYFQNEAQLEKSRLLSDRFSAERPKGSFSTLEIQRTEQGDSAMYLCASASPKQGTVQETQYFGPGTRLLVL.

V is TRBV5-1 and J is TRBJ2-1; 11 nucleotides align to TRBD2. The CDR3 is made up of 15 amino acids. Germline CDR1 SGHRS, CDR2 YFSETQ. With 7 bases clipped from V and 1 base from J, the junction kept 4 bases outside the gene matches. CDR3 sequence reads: CASALAGGSYNEQFF. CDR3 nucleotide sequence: TGCGCCAGCGCCCTAGCGGGGGGATCCTACAATGAGCAGTTCTTC.

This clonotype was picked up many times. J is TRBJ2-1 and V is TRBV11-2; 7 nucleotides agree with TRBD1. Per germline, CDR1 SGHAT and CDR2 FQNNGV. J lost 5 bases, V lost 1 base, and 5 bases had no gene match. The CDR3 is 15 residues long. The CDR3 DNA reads TGTGCCAGCAGCTTAGCCCCCGGGACAGACAATGAGCAGTTCTTC. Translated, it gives CASSLAPGTDNEQFF.

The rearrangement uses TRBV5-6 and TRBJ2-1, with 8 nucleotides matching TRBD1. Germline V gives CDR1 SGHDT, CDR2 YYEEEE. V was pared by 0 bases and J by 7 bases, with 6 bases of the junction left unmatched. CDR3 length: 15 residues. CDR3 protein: CASSLAQGAGNEQFF. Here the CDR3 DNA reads TGTGCCAGCAGCTTGGCTCAGGGGGCGGGGAATGAGCAGTTCTTC. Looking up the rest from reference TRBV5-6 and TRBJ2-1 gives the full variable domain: DAGVTQSPTHLIKTRGQQVTLRCSPKSGHDTVSWYQQALGQGPQFIFQYYEEEERQRGNFPDRFSGHQFPNYSSELNVNALLLGDSALYLCASSLAQGAGNEQFFGPGTRLTVL.

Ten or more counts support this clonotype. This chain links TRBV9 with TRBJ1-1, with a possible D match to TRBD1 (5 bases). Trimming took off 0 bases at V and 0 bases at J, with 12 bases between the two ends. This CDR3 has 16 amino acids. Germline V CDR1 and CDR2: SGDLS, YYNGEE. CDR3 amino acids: CASSVADIPMNTEAFF. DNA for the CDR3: TGTGCCAGCAGCGTAGCGGACATCCCCATGAACACTGAAGCTTTCTTT.

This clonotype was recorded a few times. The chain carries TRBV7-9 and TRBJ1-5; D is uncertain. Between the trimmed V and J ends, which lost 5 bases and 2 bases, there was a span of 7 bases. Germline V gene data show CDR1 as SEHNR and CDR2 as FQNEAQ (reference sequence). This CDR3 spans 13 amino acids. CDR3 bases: TGTGCCAGCAGCCAATTAGGCAATCAGCCCCAGCATTTT. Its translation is CASSQLGNQPQHF.

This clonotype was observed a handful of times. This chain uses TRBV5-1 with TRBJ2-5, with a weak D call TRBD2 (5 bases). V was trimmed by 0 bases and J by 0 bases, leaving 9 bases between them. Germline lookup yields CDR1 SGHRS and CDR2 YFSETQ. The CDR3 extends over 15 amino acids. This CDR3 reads CASSLGGGYQETQYF. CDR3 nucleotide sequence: TGCGCCAGCAGCTTGGGTGGAGGCTACCAAGAGACCCAGTACTTC.

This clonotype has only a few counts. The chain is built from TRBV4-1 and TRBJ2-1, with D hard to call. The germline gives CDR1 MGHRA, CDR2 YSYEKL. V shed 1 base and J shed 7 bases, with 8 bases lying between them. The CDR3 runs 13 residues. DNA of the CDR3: TGCGCCAGCAGCCAAGCTCGTCTAAATGAGCAGTTCTTC. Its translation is CASSQARLNEQFF.

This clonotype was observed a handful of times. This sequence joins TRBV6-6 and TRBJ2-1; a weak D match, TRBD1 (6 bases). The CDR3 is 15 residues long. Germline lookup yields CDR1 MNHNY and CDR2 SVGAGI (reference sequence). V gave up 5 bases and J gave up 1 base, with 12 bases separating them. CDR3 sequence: CASSPSTGSYNEQFF. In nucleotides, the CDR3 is TGTGCCAGCAGTCCTTCGACAGGATCCTACAATGAGCAGTTCTTC.

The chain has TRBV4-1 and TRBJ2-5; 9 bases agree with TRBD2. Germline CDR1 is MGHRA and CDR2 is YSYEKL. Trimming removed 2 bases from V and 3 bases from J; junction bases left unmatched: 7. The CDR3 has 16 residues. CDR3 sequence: CASSQLGLAAEETQYF. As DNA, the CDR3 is TGCGCCAGCAGCCAACTGGGACTAGCAGCTGAAGAGACCCAGTACTTC.

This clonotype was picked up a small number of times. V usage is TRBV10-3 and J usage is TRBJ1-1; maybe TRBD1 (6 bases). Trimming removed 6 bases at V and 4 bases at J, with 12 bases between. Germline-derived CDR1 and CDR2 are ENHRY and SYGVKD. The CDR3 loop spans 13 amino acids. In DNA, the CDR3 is TGTGCCATCAGGGAACAGGGCGGCACTGAAGCTTTCTTT. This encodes CAIREQGGTEAFF.

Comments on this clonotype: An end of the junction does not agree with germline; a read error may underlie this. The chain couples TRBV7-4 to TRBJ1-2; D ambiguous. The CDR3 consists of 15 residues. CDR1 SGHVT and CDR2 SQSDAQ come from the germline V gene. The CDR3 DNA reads TGTGCCAGCAGCTTATCGGAATCCCCCAAGGCTGGCTACATCTTC. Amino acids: CASSLSESPKAGYIF.

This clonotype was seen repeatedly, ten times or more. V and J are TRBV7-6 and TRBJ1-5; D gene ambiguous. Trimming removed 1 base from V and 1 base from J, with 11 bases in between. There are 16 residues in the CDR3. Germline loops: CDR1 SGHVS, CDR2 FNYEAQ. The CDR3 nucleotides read TGTGCCAGCAGCTTAGGGTCGGGAACGAGCAATCAGCCCCAGCATTTT. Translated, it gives CASSLGSGTSNQPQHF.

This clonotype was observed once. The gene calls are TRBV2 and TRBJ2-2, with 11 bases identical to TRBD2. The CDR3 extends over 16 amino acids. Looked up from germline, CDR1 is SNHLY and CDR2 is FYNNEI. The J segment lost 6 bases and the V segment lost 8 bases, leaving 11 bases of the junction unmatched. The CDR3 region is CASSPVGTSGAGELFF. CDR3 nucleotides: TGTGCCAGCTCCCCGGTGGGGACTAGCGGCGCCGGGGAGCTGTTTTTT.